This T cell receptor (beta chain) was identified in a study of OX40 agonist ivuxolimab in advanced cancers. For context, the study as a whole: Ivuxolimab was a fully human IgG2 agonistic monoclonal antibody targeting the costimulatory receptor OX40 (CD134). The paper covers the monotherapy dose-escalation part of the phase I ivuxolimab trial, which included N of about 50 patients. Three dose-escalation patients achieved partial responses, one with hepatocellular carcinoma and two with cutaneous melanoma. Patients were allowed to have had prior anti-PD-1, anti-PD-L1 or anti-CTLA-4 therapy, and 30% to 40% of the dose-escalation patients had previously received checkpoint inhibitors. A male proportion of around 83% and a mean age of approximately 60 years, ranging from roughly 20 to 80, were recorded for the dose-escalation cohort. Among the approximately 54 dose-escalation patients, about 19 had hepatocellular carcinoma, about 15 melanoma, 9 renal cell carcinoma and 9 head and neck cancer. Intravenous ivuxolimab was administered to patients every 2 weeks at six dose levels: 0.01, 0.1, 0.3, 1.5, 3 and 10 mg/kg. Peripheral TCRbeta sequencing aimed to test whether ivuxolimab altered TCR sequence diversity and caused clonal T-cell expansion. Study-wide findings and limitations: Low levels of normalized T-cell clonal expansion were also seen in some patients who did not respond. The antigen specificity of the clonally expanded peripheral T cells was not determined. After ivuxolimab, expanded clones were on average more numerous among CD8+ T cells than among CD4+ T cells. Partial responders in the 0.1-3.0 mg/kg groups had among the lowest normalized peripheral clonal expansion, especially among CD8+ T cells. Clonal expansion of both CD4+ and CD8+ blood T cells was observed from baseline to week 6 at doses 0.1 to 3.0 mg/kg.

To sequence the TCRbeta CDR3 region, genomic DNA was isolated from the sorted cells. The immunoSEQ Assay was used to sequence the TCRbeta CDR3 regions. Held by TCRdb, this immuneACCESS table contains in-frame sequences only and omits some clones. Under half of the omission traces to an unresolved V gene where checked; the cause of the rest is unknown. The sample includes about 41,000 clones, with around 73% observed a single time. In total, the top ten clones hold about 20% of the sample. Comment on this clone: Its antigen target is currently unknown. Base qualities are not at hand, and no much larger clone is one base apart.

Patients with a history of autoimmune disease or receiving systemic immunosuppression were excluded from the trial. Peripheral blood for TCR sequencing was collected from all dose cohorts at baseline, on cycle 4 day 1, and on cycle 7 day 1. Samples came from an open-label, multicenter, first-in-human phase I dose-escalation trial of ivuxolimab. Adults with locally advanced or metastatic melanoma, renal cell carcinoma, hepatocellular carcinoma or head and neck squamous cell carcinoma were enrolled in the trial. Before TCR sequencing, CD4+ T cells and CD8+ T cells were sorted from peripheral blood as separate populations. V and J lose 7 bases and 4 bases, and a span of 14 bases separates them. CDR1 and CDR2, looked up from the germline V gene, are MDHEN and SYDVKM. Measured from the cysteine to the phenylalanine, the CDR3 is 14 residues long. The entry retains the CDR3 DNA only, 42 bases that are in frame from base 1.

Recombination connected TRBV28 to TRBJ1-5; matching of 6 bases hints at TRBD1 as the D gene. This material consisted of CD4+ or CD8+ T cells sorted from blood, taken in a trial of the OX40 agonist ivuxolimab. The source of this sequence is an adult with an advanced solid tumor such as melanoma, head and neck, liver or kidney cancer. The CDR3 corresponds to CASTLTGGNQPQHF. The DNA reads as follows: TGTGCCAGCACCCTGACAGGCGGGAATCAGCCCCAGCATTTT.